These 14 T cell receptor beta chains came from one sample sequenced in a study of cytomegalovirus exposure and HLA in healthy donors. The protocol was immunoSEQ multiplex PCR, while the TCRdb copy is restricted to in-frame clones and leaves out a portion. The sample records about 250,000 clones, roughly 90% being singletons. What was sequenced was PBMCs. These TCRs come from a man aged 18 to 30 in good health and CMV-seropositive.

The chain has TRBV9 and TRBJ2-3, with D hard to call. The ends were cut back, 3 bases at V and 2 bases at J, with 13 bases in the middle. Germline CDR1 reads SGDLS; CDR2 reads YYNGEE. CDR3 length equals 15 residues. The CDR3 here is CASSASWGVTDTQYF. The CDR3 DNA reads TGTGCCAGCAGCGCCAGCTGGGGTGTCACAGATACGCAGTATTTT.

This clone was observed a single time. The chain links TRBV28 to TRBJ1-5, with D possibly TRBD1 on 5 matching bases. V lost 2 bases and J lost 7, with 9 bases in between. The CDR3 runs 13 residues. The V gene's germline CDR1 is MDHEN and CDR2 SYDVKM. The CDR3 DNA reads TGTGCCAGCAGTTTACCAGGGACCCAGCCCCAGCATTTT. Translation: CASSLPGTQPQHF.

The rearrangement links TRBV25-1 to TRBJ2-7; D gene unclear. The CDR3 spans 13 residues. Trimming pared 6 bases from V and 4 bases from J, leaving 13 bases between. CDR1 is MGHDK and CDR2 is SYGVNS in the germline V gene. The CDR3 DNA is TGTGCCAGCAGCGCCCCGGTTGATTACGAGCAGTACTTC. Protein sequence: CASSAPVDYEQYF.

This sequence joins TRBV5-1 and TRBJ1-5; D gene ambiguous. From germline, CDR1 is SGHRS and CDR2 YFSETQ. Deletions cut 3 bases from V and 4 bases from J, with 8 bases between. The CDR3 spans 13 residues. CDR3 region: CASSSDGNQPQHF. CDR3 nucleotides: TGCGCCAGCAGCTCGGACGGGAATCAGCCCCAGCATTTT.

This clone was detected a few times. The rearrangement uses TRBV28 and TRBJ2-7; D call uncertain. V was clipped by 4 bases and J by 2 bases, with 12 bases between them. This CDR3 comprises 14 residues. Germline V gene data show CDR1 as MDHEN and CDR2 as SYDVKM. This CDR3 is CASSSGGPAYEQYF. The CDR3 nucleotides read TGTGCCAGCAGTTCCGGTGGGCCTGCCTACGAGCAGTACTTC.

V is TRBV4-1 and J is TRBJ1-5; 8 bases fit TRBD1. J was trimmed by 5 bases and V by 5 bases; bases with no gene match: 11. The CDR3 length is 16 residues. Germline-derived CDR1 and CDR2 are MGHRA and YSYEKL. CDR3 coding DNA: TGCGCCAGCAGCTCCCACCCGGGACAGGCCTATCAGCCCCAGCATTTT. This gives the protein CASSSHPGQAYQPQHF.

The chain joins TRBV2 to TRBJ1-5; no clear D. The length of the CDR3 is 13 residues. The V and J ends lost 4 bases and 10 bases respectively, with 14 bases between them. Germline V lookup: CDR1 SNHLY, CDR2 FYNNEI. The CDR3 spells CASSGTLNRPQHF. CDR3 nucleotides: TGTGCCAGCAGTGGAACACTCAATCGACCCCAGCATTTT.

This rearrangement joins TRBV13 to TRBJ2-1; 12 bases match TRBD2. Looked up from germline, CDR1 is PRHDT and CDR2 is FYEKMQ (reference sequence). CDR3 length equals 17 residues. V gave up 4 bases and J gave up 5 bases; unmatched junction bases: 9. This CDR3 reads CASSSRLAGGLHNEQFF. The CDR3 DNA follows: TGTGCCAGCAGCTCGCGGCTAGCGGGAGGGTTGCACAATGAGCAGTTCTTC.

The chain is built from TRBV10-1 and TRBJ2-1, with 11 bases that match TRBD2. V shed 4 bases and J 2 bases; nucleotides not matched to a gene: 7. CDR1 is WNHNN, CDR2 SYGVQD, per germline (reference sequence). CDR3 length equals 17 residues. CDR3: CASSARLAGRAYNEQFF. CDR3 in DNA: TGCGCCAGCAGTGCAAGACTAGCGGGGAGGGCCTACAATGAGCAGTTCTTC.

J is TRBJ1-1 and V is TRBV4-3; TRBD1 is a possible D gene (6 bases). This CDR3 region has 17 residues. Between the trimmed V and J ends, which lost 4 bases and 0 bases, there was a span of 18 bases. CDR1 and CDR2 (germline): LGHNA, YSLEER. The CDR3 DNA reads TGCGCCAGCAGCCGCGAAGGGGGTTGGTTTGTGAACACTGAAGCTTTCTTT. Protein product: CASSREGGWFVNTEAFF.

The rearrangement joins TRBV27 to TRBJ2-7; tentatively, D is TRBD1 (5 bases). Germline CDR1 and CDR2: MNHEY and SMNVEV (reference sequence). The CDR3 loop spans 14 amino acids. Trimming pared 4 bases from V and 0 bases from J, leaving 10 bases between. The CDR3 loop reads CASSWQGGSYEQYF. CDR3 in DNA: TGTGCCAGCAGTTGGCAGGGCGGCTCCTACGAGCAGTACTTC.

This clone was recorded a few times. V gene TRBV5-8 combines with J gene TRBJ2-7, with TRBD1 matching over 9 bases. The trim removed 2 bases at V and 5 bases at J, leaving 5 bases unmatched. Germline-derived CDR1 and CDR2 are SGHTS and YDEGEE. The CDR3 sequence is 14 residues long. CDR3 region: CASSFSGTGNEQYF. In nucleotides, the CDR3 is TGTGCCAGCAGCTTCTCCGGGACAGGGAACGAGCAGTACTTC.

J is TRBJ2-7 and V is TRBV7-8, with TRBD1 identical over 9 bases. This CDR3 has 16 amino acids. V lost 3 bases and J lost 2; bases outside the gene matches: 8. CDR1 is SGHVS and CDR2 is FQNEAQ in the germline V gene. Here the CDR3 reads CASSLRLGTGTYEQYF. The CDR3, as DNA: TGTGCCAGCAGCTTGAGACTCGGGACAGGGACCTACGAGCAGTACTTC.

The chain carries TRBV30 and TRBJ2-5, with TRBD2 as a possible D gene (6 bases). Germline V gene data show CDR1 as GTSNPN and CDR2 as SVGIG (reference sequence). Trimming left V 4 bases short and J 5 bases short, with 14 bases between. This CDR3 contains 13 residues. The CDR3 DNA reads as TGTGCCTGGAATCGGGAGACGTTTGAGACCCAGTACTTC. This translates into CAWNRETFETQYF.